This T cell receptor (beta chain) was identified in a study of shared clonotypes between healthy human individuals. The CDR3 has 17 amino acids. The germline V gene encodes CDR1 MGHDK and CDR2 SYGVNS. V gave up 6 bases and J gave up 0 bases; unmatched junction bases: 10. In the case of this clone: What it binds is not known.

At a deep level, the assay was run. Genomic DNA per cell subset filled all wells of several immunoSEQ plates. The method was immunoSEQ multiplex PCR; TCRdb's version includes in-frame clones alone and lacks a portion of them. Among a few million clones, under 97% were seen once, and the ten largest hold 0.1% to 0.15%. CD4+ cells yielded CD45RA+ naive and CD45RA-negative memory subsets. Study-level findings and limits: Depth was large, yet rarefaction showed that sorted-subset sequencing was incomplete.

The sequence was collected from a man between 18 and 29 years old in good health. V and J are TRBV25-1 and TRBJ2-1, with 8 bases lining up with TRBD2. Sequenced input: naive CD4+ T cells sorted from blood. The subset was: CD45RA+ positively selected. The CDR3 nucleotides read TGTGCCAGCAGGGGCGACGGGGGGGGAAGCTCCTACAATGAGCAGTTCTTC. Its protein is CASRGDGGGSSYNEQFF.